The TCR beta chain described here comes from a study of PD-1 blockade in mismatch repair-deficient tumors. Study findings and constraints: Rapid post-treatment expansion, then contraction, generally preceding radiologic response, marked tumor-resident clones.

With regard to this clone: The antigen is unknown.

All patients were mismatch repair deficient, assessed by either PCR or immunohistochemistry. Germline CDR1 reads SGHTA; CDR2 reads FQGNSA. The CDR3 spans 14 residues. Trimming shortened V by 8 bases and J by 0 bases, and 11 bases separated the two germline ends. Measured with immunoSEQ multiplex PCR; TCRdb has only the in-frame clones, and not every one. The sample shows under 95,000 clones, more than 80% of them seen only once. This specimen consisted of peripheral blood, obtained 44 weeks after starting pembrolizumab. This receptor was identified in an adult with mismatch repair-deficient cancer. The chain links TRBV7-2 to TRBJ2-1, with a possible D match to TRBD2 (5 bases). CDR3 region: CASPRTSSYNEQFF. CDR3 in DNA: TGTGCCAGCCCTCGAACTAGCTCCTACAATGAGCAGTTCTTC.